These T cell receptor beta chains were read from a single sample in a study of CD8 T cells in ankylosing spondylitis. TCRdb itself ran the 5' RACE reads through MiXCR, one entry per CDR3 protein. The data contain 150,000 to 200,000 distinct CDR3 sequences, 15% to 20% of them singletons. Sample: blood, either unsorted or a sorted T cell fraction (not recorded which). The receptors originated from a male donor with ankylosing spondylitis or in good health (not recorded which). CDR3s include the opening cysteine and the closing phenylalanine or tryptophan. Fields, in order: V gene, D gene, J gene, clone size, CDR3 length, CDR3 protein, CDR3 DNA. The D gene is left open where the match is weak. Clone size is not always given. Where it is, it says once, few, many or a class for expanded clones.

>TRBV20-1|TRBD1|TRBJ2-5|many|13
CSASDRAQETQYF
TGCAGTGCTAGCGACAGGGCCCAAGAGACCCAGTACTTC
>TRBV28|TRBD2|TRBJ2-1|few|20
CASSPRWTSGGRDSYNEQFF
TGTGCCAGCAGCCCTAGATGGACTAGCGGGGGGCGGGATTCCTACAATGAGCAGTTCTTC
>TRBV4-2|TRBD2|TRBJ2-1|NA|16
CASSHTSGRSHNEQFF
TGTGCCAGCAGCCATACTAGCGGGAGGTCCCACAATGAGCAGTTCTTC
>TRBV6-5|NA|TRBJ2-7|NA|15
CASSYFTGASYEQYF
TGTGCCAGCAGTTACTTCACCGGCGCCTCCTACGAGCAGTACTTC
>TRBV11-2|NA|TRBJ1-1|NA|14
CASEKGGLNTEAFF
TGTGCCAGCGAAAAAGGGGGTTTGAACACTGAAGCTTTCTTT
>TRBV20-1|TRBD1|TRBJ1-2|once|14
CSASGQGAMGGYTF
TGCAGTGCTAGTGGGCAGGGGGCAATGGGAGGCTACACCTTC
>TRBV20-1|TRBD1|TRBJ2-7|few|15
CSAKEPGQLTYEQYF
TGCAGTGCTAAGGAGCCGGGACAGTTAACCTACGAGCAGTACTTC
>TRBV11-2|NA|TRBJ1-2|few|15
CASSLAMSSIYGYTF
TGTGCCAGCAGCTTAGCGATGTCATCTATCTATGGCTACACCTTC
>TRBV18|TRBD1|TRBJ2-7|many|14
CASSGDRSSYEQYF
TGTGCCAGCTCCGGGGACAGGAGTTCCTACGAGCAGTACTTC
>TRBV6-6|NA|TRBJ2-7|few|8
CASSYSRF
TGTGCCAGCAGTTACAGTCGGTTC
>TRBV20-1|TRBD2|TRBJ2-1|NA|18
CSAREALAGPGSYNEQFF
TGCAGTGCTAGAGAAGCACTAGCGGGACCCGGCTCCTACAATGAGCAGTTCTTC
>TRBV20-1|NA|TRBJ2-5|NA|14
CSAPFRRAGETQYF
TGCAGTGCTCCCTTCAGACGCGCGGGCGAGACCCAGTACTTC
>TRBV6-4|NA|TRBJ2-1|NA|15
CASSLGPRGNNEQFF
TGTGCCAGCAGCCTAGGACCGAGAGGGAATAATGAGCAGTTCTTC
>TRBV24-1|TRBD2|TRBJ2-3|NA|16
CATSDPLAGAADTQYF
TGTGCCACCAGTGATCCGCTAGCGGGAGCGGCAGATACGCAGTATTTT
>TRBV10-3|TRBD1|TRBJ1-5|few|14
CATAGQGDGQPQHF
TGTGCCACCGCCGGACAGGGGGACGGTCAGCCCCAGCATTTT
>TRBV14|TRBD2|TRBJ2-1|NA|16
CASSQRLAGGHNEQFF
TGTGCCAGCAGCCAACGACTAGCGGGAGGGCACAATGAGCAGTTCTTC
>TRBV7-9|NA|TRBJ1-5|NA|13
CASSLGAGQPQHF
TGTGCCAGCAGCTTGGGGGCGGGTCAGCCCCAGCATTTT
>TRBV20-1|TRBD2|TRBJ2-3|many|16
CSARDRGGRVSDTQYF
TGCAGTGCTAGAGATCGGGGCGGGAGAGTGTCAGATACGCAGTATTTT
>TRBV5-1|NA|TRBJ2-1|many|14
CASKEVGSYNEQFF
TGCGCCAGTAAGGAGGTAGGGTCCTACAATGAGCAGTTCTTC
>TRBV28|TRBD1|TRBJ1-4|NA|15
CVSSLSGTGNEKLFF
TGTGTCAGCAGTTTATCCGGGACAGGGAATGAAAAACTGTTTTTT
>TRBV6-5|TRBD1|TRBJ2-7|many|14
CASSQGAFDTEQYF
TGTGCCAGCAGTCAGGGGGCCTTTGATACGGAGCAGTACTTC
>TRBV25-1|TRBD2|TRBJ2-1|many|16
CASSESNGLAWNEQFF
TGTGCCAGCAGTGAAAGTAACGGACTAGCCTGGAATGAGCAGTTCTTC
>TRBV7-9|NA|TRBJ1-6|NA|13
CASSLGLLETLHF
TGTGCCAGCAGCTTAGGTCTTCTCGAGACCCTCCACTTT
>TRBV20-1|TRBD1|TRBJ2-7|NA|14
CSAAQGGASYEQYF
TGCAGTGCTGCACAGGGGGGAGCGTCCTACGAGCAGTACTTC
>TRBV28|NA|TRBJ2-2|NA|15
CASRDGPMNTGELFF
TGTGCCAGCAGGGACGGACCTATGAACACCGGGGAGCTGTTTTTT
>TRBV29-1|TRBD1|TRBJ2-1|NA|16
CSVDSRSLPTGPEQFF
TGCAGCGTTGACTCCCGCTCGCTCCCGACAGGGCCCGAGCAGTTCTTC
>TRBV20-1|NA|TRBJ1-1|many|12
CSARAPNTEAFF
TGCAGTGCTAGAGCCCCAAACACTGAAGCTTTCTTT
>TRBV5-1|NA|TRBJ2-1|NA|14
CASSSTGTFHEQFF
TGCGCCAGCAGCTCCACCGGGACCTTTCATGAGCAGTTCTTC
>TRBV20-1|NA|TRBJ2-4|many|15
CSARDLVGAKNIQYF
TGCAGTGCTAGAGATCTTGTGGGAGCCAAAAACATTCAGTACTTC
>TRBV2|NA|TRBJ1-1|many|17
CASSEAGGGSRNTEAFF
TGTGCCAGCAGTGAAGCGGGGGGGGGGTCCAGAAACACTGAAGCTTTCTTT
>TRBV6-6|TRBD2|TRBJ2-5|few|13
CASSATSLETQYF
TGTGCCAGCAGTGCGACTAGCTTGGAGACCCAGTACTTC
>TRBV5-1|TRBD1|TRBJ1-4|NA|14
CANSLGDSVEKLFF
TGCGCCAACAGCCTGGGGGACAGCGTTGAAAAACTGTTTTTT
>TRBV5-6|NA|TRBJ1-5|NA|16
CASSLYGRVDNQPQHF
TGTGCCAGCAGCTTGTACGGCAGGGTTGACAATCAGCCCCAGCATTTT
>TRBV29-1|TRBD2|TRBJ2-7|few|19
CSVEDGGLAGGPVGYEQYF
TGCAGCGTTGAAGACGGGGGGCTAGCGGGAGGGCCCGTTGGGTACGAGCAGTACTTC
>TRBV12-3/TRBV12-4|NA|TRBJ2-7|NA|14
CASSVGGTSSEQYF
TGTGCCAGCAGTGTAGGGGGAACCTCGAGCGAGCAGTACTTC
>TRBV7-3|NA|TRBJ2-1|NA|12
CASSSVDNEQFF
TGTGCCAGCAGCTCTGTAGACAATGAGCAGTTCTTC
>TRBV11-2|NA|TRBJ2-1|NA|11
CASGSLGEQFF
TGTGCCAGCGGATCGTTGGGTGAGCAGTTCTTC
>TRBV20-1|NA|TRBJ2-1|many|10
CSAYYNEQFF
TGCAGTGCCTATTACAATGAGCAGTTCTTC
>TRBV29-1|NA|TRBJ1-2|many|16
CSVEDYMRGGPYGYTF
TGCAGCGTTGAAGATTATATGAGGGGAGGACCCTATGGCTACACCTTC
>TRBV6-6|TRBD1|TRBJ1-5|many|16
CASSYRGQYSNQPQHF
TGTGCCAGCAGTTACCGGGGACAGTATAGCAATCAGCCCCAGCATTTT
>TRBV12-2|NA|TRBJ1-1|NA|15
CASRLVPGERTEAFF
TGTGCAAGTCGCTTAGTTCCAGGGGAAAGGACTGAAGCTTTCTTT
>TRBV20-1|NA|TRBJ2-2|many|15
CSARDKRHFTGELFF
TGCAGTGCTAGAGATAAGAGACACTTCACCGGGGAGCTGTTTTTT
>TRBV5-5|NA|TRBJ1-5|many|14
CASSLDGSNQPQHF
TGTGCCAGCAGTCTGGACGGAAGCAATCAGCCCCAGCATTTT
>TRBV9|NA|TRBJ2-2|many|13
CASSVGGPGELFF
TGTGCCAGCAGCGTTGGGGGGCCCGGGGAGCTGTTTTTT
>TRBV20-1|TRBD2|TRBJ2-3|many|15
CSARRAGAGTDTQYF
TGCAGTGCCCGGAGGGCGGGAGCGGGCACAGATACGCAGTATTTT
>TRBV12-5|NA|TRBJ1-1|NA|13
CASALNPVTEAFF
TGTGCTAGTGCTCTTAACCCGGTCACTGAAGCTTTCTTT
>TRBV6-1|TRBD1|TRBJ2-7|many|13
CASSRDRDYEQYF
TGTGCCAGCAGTCGGGACAGGGATTACGAGCAGTACTTC
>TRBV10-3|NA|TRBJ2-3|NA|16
CAISESAHASTDTQYF
TGTGCCATCAGTGAGTCGGCCCACGCTAGCACAGATACGCAGTATTTT
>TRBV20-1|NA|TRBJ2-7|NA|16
CCASVASGMIVLEQYF
TGCTGTGCTAGTGTTGCGAGCGGTATGATAGTGCTCGAGCAGTACTTC
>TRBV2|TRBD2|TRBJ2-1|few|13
CASTRGTSSEQFF
TGTGCCAGCACCCGAGGGACTAGCAGTGAGCAGTTCTTC
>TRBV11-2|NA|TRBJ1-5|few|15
CASSPGLGYGQPQHF
TGTGCCAGCAGCCCGGGATTGGGGTACGGTCAGCCCCAGCATTTT